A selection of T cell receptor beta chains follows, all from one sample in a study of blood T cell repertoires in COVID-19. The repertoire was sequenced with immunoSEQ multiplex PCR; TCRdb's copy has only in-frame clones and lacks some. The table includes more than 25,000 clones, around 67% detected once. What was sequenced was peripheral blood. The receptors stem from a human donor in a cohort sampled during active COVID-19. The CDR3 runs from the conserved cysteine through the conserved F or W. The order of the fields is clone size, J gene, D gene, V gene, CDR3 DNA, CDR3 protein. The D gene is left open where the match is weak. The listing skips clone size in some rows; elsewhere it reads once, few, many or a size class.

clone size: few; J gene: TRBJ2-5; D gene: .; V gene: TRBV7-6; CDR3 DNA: TGTGCCAGCAGCTTGGCGGGGCTGGAGACCCAGTACTTC; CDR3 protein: CASSLAGLETQYF
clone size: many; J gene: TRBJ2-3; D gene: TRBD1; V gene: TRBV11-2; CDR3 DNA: TGTGCCAGCTACGCAGGGACAGGGGACGTCACAGATACGCAGTATTTT; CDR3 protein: CASYAGTGDVTDTQYF
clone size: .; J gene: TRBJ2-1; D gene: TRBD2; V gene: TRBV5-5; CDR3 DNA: TGTGCCAGCAGCTTTTTTGCGGGGGGGTACAATGAGCAGTTCTTC; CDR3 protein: CASSFFAGGYNEQFF
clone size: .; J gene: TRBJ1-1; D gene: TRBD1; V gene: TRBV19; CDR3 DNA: TGTGCCAGTAGTTTACAGGGGGCAAGGGGCACTGAAGCTTTCTTT; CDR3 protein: CASSLQGARGTEAFF
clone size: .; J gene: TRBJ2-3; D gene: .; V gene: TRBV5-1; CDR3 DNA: TGCGCCAGCAGCTTGGGTTTGACTCGCACAGATACGCAGTATTTT; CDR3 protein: CASSLGLTRTDTQYF
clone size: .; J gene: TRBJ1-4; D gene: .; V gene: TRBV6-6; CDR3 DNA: TGTGCCAGCAGTTACAGGGCGGGAGAAAAACTGTTTTTT; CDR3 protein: CASSYRAGEKLFF
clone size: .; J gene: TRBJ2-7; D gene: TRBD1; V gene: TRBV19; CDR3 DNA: TGTGCCAGTAGTGCCCTGGGACAGGGGAGCTACGAGCAGTACTTC; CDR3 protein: CASSALGQGSYEQYF
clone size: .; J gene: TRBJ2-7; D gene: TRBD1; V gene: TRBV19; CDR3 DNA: TGTGCCACTGGACAGGGGAAACTCTCCTACGAGCAGTACTTC; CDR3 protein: CATGQGKLSYEQYF
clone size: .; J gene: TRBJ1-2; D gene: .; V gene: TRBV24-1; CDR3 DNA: TGTGCCACCAGTGATTGCACGATGGGGCAGGGCTACTATGGCTACACCTTC; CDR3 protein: CATSDCTMGQGYYGYTF
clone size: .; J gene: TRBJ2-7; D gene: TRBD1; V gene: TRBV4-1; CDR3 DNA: TGCGCCAGCAGCTCGGGACAGGGGAACGAGCAGTACTTC; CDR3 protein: CASSSGQGNEQYF
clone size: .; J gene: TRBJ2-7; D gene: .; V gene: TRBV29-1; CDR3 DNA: TGCAGCGGGAGTAGGGCGGGTGAGCAGTACTTC; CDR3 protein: CSGSRAGEQYF
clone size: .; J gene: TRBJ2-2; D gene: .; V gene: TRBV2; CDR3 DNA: TGTGCCAGCAGTGAAAGGGGCAGTACGGGCGGGGAGCTGTTTTTT; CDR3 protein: CASSERGSTGGELFF
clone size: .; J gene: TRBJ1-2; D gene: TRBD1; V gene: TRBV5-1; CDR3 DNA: TGCGCCAGCAGCGTTACGGACAGGGATCCCTATGGCTACACCTTC; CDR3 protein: CASSVTDRDPYGYTF
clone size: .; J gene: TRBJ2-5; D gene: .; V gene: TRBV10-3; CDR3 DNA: TGTGCCATCAGTGAGGGGGTGGGGACTGGAGGGACCCAGTACTTC; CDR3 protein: CAISEGVGTGGTQYF
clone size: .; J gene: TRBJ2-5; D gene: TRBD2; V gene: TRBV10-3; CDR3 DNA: TGTGCCAGCCACGGGACTAGCGAGGAGACCCAGTACTTC; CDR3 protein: CASHGTSEETQYF
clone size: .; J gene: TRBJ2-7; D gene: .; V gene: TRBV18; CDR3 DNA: TGTGCCAGCTCACCAGGGCCAGGGAAGGACCACGAGCAGTACTTC; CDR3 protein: CASSPGPGKDHEQYF
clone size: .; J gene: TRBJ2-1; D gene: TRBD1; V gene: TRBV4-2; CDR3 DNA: TGTGCCAGCAGCCCTGACCGGGACAGGGGCCACAATGAGCAGTTCTTC; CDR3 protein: CASSPDRDRGHNEQFF
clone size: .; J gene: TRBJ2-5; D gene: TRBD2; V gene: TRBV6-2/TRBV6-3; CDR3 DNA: TGTGCCAGCAGTTACGGACTAGCGGGGGGGCAAGAGACCCAGTACTTC; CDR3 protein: CASSYGLAGGQETQYF
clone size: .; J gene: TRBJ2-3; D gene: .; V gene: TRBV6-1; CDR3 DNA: TGTGCCAGCAGTGAATATATCAGGGTTGAAATAGATACGCAGTATTTT; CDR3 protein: CASSEYIRVEIDTQYF
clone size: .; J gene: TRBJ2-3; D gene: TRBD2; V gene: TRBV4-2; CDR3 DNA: TGTGCCAGCAGCCAAGGAAGCGGGGGGGCCGGCGCAGATACGCAGTATTTT; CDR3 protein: CASSQGSGGAGADTQYF
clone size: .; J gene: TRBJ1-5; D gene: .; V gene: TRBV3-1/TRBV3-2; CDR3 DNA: TGTGCCAGCAGCCAAGAACCCCCCGCGGGCAATCAGCCCCAGCATTTT; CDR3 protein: CASSQEPPAGNQPQHF
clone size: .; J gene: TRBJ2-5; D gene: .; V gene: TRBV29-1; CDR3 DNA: TGCAGCGTTGAAGATTCGGGATTGAGGGAGACCCAGTACTTC; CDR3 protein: CSVEDSGLRETQYF
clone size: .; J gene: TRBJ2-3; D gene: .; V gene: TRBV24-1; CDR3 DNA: TGTGCCACCAGTGTCGAGGGAGGCACAGATACGCAGTATTTT; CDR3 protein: CATSVEGGTDTQYF
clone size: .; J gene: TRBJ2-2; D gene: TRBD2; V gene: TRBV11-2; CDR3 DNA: TGTGCCAGCAGCTCACTGCTCGGGACTAGCGGGACCAACACCGGGGAGCTGTTTTTT; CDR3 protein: CASSSLLGTSGTNTGELFF
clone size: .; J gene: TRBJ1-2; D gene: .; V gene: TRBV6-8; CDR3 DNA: TGTGCCAGCAGTTGCCTCCCCAAGACAGGCTATGGCTACACCTTC; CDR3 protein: CASSCLPKTGYGYTF
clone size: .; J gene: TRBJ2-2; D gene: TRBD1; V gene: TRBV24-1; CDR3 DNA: TGTGCCACCAGTGATTATTACACAGGGGCGAACACCGGGGAGCTGTTTTTT; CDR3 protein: CATSDYYTGANTGELFF
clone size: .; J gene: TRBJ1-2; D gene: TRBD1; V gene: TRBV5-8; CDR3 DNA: TGTGCCAGCAGCAGACAGGGTAGATTTGCTCTTAACTATGGCTACACCTTC; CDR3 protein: CASSRQGRFALNYGYTF
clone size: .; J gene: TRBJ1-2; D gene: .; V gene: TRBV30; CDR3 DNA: TGTGCCTGGAGTGTACTTCGGGGCTATGGCTACACCTTC; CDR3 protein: CAWSVLRGYGYTF
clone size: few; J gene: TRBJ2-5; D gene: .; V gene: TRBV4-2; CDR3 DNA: TGTGCCAGCAGCCCTTTAGGGGGGGGGCTTTGGAGAGAGACCCAGTACTTC; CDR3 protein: CASSPLGGGLWRETQYF
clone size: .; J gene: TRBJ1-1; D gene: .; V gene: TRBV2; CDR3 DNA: TGTGCCAGCACCAGGGTGAACACTGAAGCTTTCTTT; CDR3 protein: CASTRVNTEAFF
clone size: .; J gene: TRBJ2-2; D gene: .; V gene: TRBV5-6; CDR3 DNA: TGTGCCAGCACAGCCCGGGGTAGAGGTACCGGGGAGCTGTTTTTT; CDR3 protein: CASTARGRGTGELFF
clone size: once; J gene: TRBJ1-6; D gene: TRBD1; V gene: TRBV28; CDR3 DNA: TGTGCCAGCAGTTTATGGAGGGACAGGCTTTATAATTCACCCCTCCACTTT; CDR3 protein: CASSLWRDRLYNSPLHF
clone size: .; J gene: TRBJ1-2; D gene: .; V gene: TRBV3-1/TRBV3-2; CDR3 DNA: TGTGCCAGCAGCCAAGTTGGAGGGGACTATGGCTACACCTTC; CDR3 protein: CASSQVGGDYGYTF
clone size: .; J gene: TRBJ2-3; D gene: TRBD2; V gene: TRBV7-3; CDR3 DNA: TGTGCCAGCAGCTTAACTGCTAGCGGCAGCACAGATACGCAGTATTTT; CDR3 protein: CASSLTASGSTDTQYF
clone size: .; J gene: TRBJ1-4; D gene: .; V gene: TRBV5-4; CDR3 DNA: TGTGCCAGCAGCTTGGGCGTTAGGGAGCCTCTTAATGAAAAACTGTTTTTT; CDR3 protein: CASSLGVREPLNEKLFF
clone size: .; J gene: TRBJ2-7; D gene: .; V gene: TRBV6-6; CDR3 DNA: TGTGCCAGCAGTCCTAGGACACTCTCCTACGAGCAGTACTTC; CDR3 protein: CASSPRTLSYEQYF
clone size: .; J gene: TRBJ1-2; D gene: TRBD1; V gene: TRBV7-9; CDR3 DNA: TGTGCCAGCAGCCCAGATCCAGGGGGCGCCGGTAACTATGGCTACACCTTC; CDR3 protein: CASSPDPGGAGNYGYTF
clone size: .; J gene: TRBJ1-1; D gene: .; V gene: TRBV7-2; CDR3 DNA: TGTGCCAGCAGCTTAGGACAAATCACTGAAGCTTTCTTT; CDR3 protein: CASSLGQITEAFF
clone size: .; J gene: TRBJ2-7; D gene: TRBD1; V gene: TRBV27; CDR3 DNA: TGTGCCAGCAGTACGGGACAGGGGGCGACCAGGTACTTC; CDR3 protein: CASSTGQGATRYF
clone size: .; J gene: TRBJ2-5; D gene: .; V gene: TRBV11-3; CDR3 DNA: TGTGCCAGCAGCTTAGGCTTTTCCGGTGAAGAGACCCAGTACTTC; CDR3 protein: CASSLGFSGEETQYF
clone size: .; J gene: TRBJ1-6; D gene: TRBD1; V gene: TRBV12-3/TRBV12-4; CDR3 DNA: TGTGCCAGCAGGGGGGACAGTAATTCACCCCTCCACTTT; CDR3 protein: CASRGDSNSPLHF
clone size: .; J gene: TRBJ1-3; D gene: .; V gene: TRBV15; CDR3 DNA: TGTGCCACCAGCAGAGCCGTGTATGGAAACACCATATATTTT; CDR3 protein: CATSRAVYGNTIYF
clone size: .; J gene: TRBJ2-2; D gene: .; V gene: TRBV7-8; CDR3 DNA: TGTGCCAGCAGCTTAGTTTCGCGGGTCAGGAACACCGGGGAGCTGTTTTTT; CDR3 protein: CASSLVSRVRNTGELFF
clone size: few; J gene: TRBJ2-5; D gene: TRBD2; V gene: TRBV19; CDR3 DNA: TGTGCCAGTATGGGACTAGCGGGGAGGTACCAAGAGACCCAGTACTTC; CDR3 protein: CASMGLAGRYQETQYF
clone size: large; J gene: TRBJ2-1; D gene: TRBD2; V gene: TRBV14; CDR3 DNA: TGTGCCAGCAGCCATCCGGGACTAGCGGACAATGAGCAGTTCTTC; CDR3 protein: CASSHPGLADNEQFF
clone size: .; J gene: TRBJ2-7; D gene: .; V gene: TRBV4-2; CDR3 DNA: TGTGCCAGCAGCCAAGAGACGGGAGCCCCCTACGAGCAGTACTTC; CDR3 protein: CASSQETGAPYEQYF